This T cell receptor (beta chain) was sequenced during a study of OX40 agonist ivuxolimab in advanced cancers. Across the study: Males comprised over 80% of the group, whose mean age was 60 years (range 23 to 79). The study, taken as a whole, reports: The work left the antigen specificity of expanded peripheral T cells undetermined.

Points on this clone: Its antigen remains unknown. The DNA is left out, because the CDR3 cannot be placed on it with certainty; the CDR3 is given as TCRdb lists it.

21 amino acids form the CDR3, both terminal residues included. From germline, CDR1 is MDHEN and CDR2 SYDVKM. Assay used: immunoSEQ multiplex PCR; TCRdb lists only in-frame clones, some missing. The sample contains tens of thousands of clones, about 90% of which appear only once. V and J are TRBV28 and TRBJ1-2. The material sequenced was CD4+ or CD8+ T cells sorted from blood, taken in a trial of the OX40 agonist ivuxolimab. This receptor was identified in an adult with an advanced solid tumor such as melanoma, head and neck, liver or kidney cancer. The CDR3 spells CATRSGLIYGYTFGFVSGYTF.